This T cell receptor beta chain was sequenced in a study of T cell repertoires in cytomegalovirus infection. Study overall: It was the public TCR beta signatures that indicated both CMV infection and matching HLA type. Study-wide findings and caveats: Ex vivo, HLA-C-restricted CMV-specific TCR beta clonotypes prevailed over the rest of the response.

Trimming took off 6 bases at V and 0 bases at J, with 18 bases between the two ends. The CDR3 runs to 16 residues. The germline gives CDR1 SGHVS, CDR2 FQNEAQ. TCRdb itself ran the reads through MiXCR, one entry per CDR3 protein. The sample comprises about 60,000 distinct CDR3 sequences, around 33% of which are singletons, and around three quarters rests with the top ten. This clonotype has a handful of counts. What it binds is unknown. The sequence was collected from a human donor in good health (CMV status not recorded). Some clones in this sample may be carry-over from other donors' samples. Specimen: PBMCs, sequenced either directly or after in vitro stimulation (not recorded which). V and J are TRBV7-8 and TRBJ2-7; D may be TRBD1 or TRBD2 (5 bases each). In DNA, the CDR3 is TGTGCCAGCAGACCCAGGGACCTATTCAGCTCCTACGAGCAGTACTTC. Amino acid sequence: CASRPRDLFSSYEQYF.